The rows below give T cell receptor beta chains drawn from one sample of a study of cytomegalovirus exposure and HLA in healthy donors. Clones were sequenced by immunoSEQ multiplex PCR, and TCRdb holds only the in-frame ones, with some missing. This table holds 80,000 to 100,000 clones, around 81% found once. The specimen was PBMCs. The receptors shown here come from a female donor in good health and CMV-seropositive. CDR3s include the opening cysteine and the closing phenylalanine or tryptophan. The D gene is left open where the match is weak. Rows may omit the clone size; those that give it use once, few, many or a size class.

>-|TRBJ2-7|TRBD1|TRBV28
CAIQGVNYEQYF
TGTGCCATACAGGGGGTAAACTACGAGCAGTACTTC
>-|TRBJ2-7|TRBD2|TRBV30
CAWSLAGGTGEQYF
TGTGCCTGGAGTCTAGCGGGAGGGACGGGGGAGCAGTACTTC
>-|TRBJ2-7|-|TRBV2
CASSERRQSSYEQYF
TGTGCCAGCAGCGAACGTCGACAGAGCTCCTACGAGCAGTACTTC
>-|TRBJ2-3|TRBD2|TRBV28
CASTLWGSGFTDTQYF
TGTGCCAGCACCTTATGGGGTAGCGGGTTCACAGATACGCAGTATTTT
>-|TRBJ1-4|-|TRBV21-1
CASSKDFATPPRSDHEKLFF
TGTGCCAGCAGCAAAGATTTTGCGACACCTCCCCGGTCCGATCATGAAAAACTGTTTTTT
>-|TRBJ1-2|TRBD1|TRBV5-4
CASTATGLGGYTF
TGTGCCAGCACCGCGACAGGGCTGGGTGGCTACACCTTC
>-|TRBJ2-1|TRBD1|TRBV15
CATSRGGGYYNEQFF
TGTGCCACCAGCAGAGGAGGGGGCTACTACAATGAGCAGTTCTTC
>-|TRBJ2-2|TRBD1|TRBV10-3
CAISDSRGLGTGELFF
TGTGCCATCAGTGATTCCAGGGGGCTAGGCACCGGGGAGCTGTTTTTT
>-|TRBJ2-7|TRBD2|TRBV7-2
CASSHSGEASYEQYF
TGTGCCAGCAGCCATAGCGGGGAAGCCTCCTACGAGCAGTACTTC
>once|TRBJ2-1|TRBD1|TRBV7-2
CASSLQNRGIDNEQFF
TGTGCCAGCAGCCTTCAAAACAGGGGCATCGACAATGAGCAGTTCTTC
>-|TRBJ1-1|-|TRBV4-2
CASSQLPGGVLNTEAFF
TGTGCCAGCAGCCAGCTACCCGGGGGGGTTTTGAACACTGAAGCTTTCTTT
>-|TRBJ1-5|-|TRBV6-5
CASSYTGKDQPQHF
TGTGCCAGCAGTTATACCGGGAAGGATCAGCCCCAGCATTTT
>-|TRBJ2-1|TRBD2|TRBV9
CASSAGFRTSGLSSYNEQFF
TGTGCCAGCAGCGCCGGGTTTCGGACTAGCGGGTTAAGCTCCTACAATGAGCAGTTCTTC
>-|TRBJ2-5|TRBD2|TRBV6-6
CASSSTSGGAETQYF
TGTGCCAGCAGCTCGACTAGCGGGGGGGCTGAGACCCAGTACTTC
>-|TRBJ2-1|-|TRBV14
CASSQDLVRDSYNEQFF
TGTGCCAGCAGCCAAGATTTGGTGAGGGACTCCTACAATGAGCAGTTCTTC
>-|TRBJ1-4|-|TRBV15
CATSPRGPTNEKLFF
TGTGCCACCAGCCCTCGGGGTCCAACTAATGAAAAACTGTTTTTT
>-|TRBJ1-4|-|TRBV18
CASSPFQGGDEKLFF
TGTGCCAGCTCACCATTCCAGGGAGGGGACGAAAAACTGTTTTTT
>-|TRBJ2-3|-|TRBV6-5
CASSSYSTDTQYF
TGTGCCAGCAGCTCCTACTCCACAGATACGCAGTATTTT
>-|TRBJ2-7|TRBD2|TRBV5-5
CASSLRLAGVSYEQYF
TGTGCCAGCAGCTTGCGTCTAGCGGGAGTCTCCTACGAGCAGTACTTC
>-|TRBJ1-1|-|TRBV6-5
CASSSGVSTEAFF
TGTGCCAGCAGTTCAGGTGTTAGCACTGAAGCTTTCTTT
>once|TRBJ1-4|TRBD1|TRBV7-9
CASSPARTGPNEKLFF
TGTGCCAGCAGCCCCGCCCGGACAGGGCCCAATGAAAAACTGTTTTTT
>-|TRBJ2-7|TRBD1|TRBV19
CASPPGAGQGDLKPFYEQYF
TGTGCCAGTCCCCCCGGCGCGGGACAGGGTGATTTAAAGCCCTTTTACGAGCAGTACTTC
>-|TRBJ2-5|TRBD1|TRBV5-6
CASSNTGGAQETQYF
TGTGCCAGCAGCAATACAGGGGGCGCCCAGGAGACCCAGTACTTC
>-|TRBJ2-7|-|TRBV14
CASSLHDEQYF
TGTGCCAGCAGCCTCCATGACGAGCAGTACTTC
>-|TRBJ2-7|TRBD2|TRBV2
CASGDKRGGGYEQYF
TGTGCCAGCGGAGATAAGCGGGGGGGCGGGTACGAGCAGTACTTC
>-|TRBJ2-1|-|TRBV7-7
CASSQGGAYNEQFF
TGTGCCAGCAGCCAAGGAGGGGCCTACAATGAGCAGTTCTTC
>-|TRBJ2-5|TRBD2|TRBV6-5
CASSSLGGSGQETQYF
TGTGCCAGCAGTTCACTCGGGGGGTCGGGACAAGAGACCCAGTACTTC
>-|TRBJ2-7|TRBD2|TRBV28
CASSFQLGLAGGREQYF
TGTGCCAGCAGTTTCCAGCTTGGACTAGCGGGAGGCCGAGAGCAGTACTTC
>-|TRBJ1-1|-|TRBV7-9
CASSDETDARTEAFF
TGTGCCAGCAGCGATGAGACAGACGCGCGTACTGAAGCTTTCTTT
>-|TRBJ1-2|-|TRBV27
CASSLFGSVYGYTF
TGTGCCAGCAGTTTATTTGGCTCAGTCTATGGCTACACCTTC
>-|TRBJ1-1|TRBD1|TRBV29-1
CSVWTGIGEAFF
TGCAGCGTCTGGACAGGGATCGGAGAAGCTTTCTTT
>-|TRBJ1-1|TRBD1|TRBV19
CASTRDRGALLNTEAFF
TGTGCCAGTACCCGGGACAGGGGCGCTTTGTTGAACACTGAAGCTTTCTTT
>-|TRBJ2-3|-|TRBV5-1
CASSWIGAVSTDTQYF
TGCGCCAGCAGCTGGATTGGGGCGGTATCGACAGATACGCAGTATTTT